Listed below are T cell receptor beta chains from one sample, sequenced in a study of technical replicates of blood from several donors. Libraries were prepared by immunoSEQ multiplex PCR; TCRdb keeps only in-frame clonotypes and omits some of them. Among 70,000 to 85,000 clones listed, around 92% were seen once. The material sequenced was T cells isolated from PBMCs. These TCRs come from a human donor in good health. Each CDR3 is given with its conserved first and last residue. A D gene is named only where the DNA matches it firmly. Clone size is given for some rows only: seen once, a few or many times, or a class if the clone is expanded.

d_call	v_call	clone_size	j_call	cdr3_aa	cdr3_nt
TRBD2	TRBV7-3	.	TRBJ2-1	CASSLTSGDYNEQFF	TGTGCCAGCAGCTTGACTAGCGGGGATTACAATGAGCAGTTCTTC
TRBD1	TRBV6-6	.	TRBJ1-5	CASSFYPGQGDQPQHF	TGTGCCAGCAGCTTTTATCCGGGACAGGGGGATCAGCCCCAGCATTTT
.	TRBV9	.	TRBJ1-2	CASSQGGHYGYTF	TGTGCCAGCTCCCAGGGCGGTCACTATGGCTACACCTTC
.	TRBV9	.	TRBJ2-3	CASSVDPVTSPDTQYF	TGTGCCAGCAGCGTAGATCCTGTTACTAGTCCAGATACGCAGTATTTT
.	TRBV10-3	.	TRBJ2-2	CAISGSGGRTGELFF	TGTGCCATCAGTGGGTCAGGAGGTCGCACCGGGGAGCTGTTTTTT
.	TRBV7-2	.	TRBJ1-1	CASSLAGLLNTEAFF	TGTGCCAGCAGCTTGGCCGGACTCCTGAACACTGAAGCTTTCTTT
.	TRBV6-5	.	TRBJ1-3	CASSYSAGNTIYF	TGTGCCAGCAGTTACTCCGCTGGAAACACCATATATTTT
TRBD1	TRBV7-9	.	TRBJ1-1	CASSSYRGNTEAFF	TGTGCCAGCAGCTCATACAGGGGTAACACTGAAGCTTTCTTT
.	TRBV27	.	TRBJ2-7	CASSLGRAHEQYF	TGTGCCAGCAGTTTAGGCAGGGCCCACGAGCAGTACTTC
.	TRBV7-2	.	TRBJ2-7	CASSVFWGAHEQYF	TGTGCCAGCAGCGTTTTTTGGGGAGCCCACGAGCAGTACTTC
TRBD2	TRBV30	.	TRBJ2-3	CAWSGTSGSADTQYF	TGTGCCTGGAGTGGGACTAGCGGGAGCGCAGATACGCAGTATTTT
.	TRBV7-9	.	TRBJ1-4	CASSLSTVEEKLFF	TGTGCCAGCAGCCTGAGCACAGTCGAGGAAAAACTGTTTTTT
TRBD1	TRBV30	.	TRBJ2-4	CAWSRAGQGLAKNIQYF	TGTGCCTGGAGTAGGGCTGGACAGGGGCTAGCCAAAAACATTCAGTACTTC
.	TRBV21-1	.	TRBJ2-3	CASSSRQGAFGDTQYF	TGTGCCAGCAGCAGCCGACAGGGGGCGTTCGGAGATACGCAGTATTTT
.	TRBV6-6	.	TRBJ2-7	CASSLFESGEQYF	TGTGCCAGCAGTTTGTTCGAGTCCGGCGAGCAGTACTTC
TRBD1	TRBV4-1	.	TRBJ1-5	CASSFIGQGGNQPQHF	TGCGCCAGCAGCTTCATAGGACAGGGAGGCAATCAGCCCCAGCATTTT
.	TRBV4-1	.	TRBJ2-3	CASSQHLRGAGDTQYF	TGCGCCAGCAGCCAACATCTCCGGGGGGCTGGAGATACGCAGTATTTT
TRBD2	TRBV6-5	.	TRBJ2-2	CASSVAGHGELFF	TGTGCCAGCTCCGTAGCGGGACATGGGGAGCTGTTTTTT
.	TRBV11-3	.	TRBJ2-3	CASSHGERFGTDTQYF	TGTGCCAGCAGCCACGGGGAAAGATTCGGCACAGATACGCAGTATTTT
.	TRBV10-3	once	TRBJ2-7	CAISARGVTYEQYF	TGTGCCATCAGTGCCCGGGGAGTAACCTACGAGCAGTACTTC
.	TRBV15	few	TRBJ1-1	CATREGNTEAFF	TGTGCCACCAGAGAGGGGAACACTGAAGCTTTCTTT
.	TRBV7-2	.	TRBJ1-3	CASSPLAGPGNTIYF	TGTGCCAGCAGCCCCCTCGCAGGGCCTGGAAACACCATATATTTT
.	TRBV18	.	TRBJ1-1	CASSRYGRGEAFF	TGTGCCAGCTCACGGTATGGACGGGGTGAAGCTTTCTTT
TRBD1	TRBV18	.	TRBJ1-2	CASDLSPRGKYNYGYTF	TGTGCCAGCGACCTCTCCCCCAGGGGGAAATATAACTATGGCTACACCTTC
.	TRBV28	.	TRBJ1-1	CASWDINTEAFF	TGTGCCAGTTGGGACATCAACACTGAAGCTTTCTTT